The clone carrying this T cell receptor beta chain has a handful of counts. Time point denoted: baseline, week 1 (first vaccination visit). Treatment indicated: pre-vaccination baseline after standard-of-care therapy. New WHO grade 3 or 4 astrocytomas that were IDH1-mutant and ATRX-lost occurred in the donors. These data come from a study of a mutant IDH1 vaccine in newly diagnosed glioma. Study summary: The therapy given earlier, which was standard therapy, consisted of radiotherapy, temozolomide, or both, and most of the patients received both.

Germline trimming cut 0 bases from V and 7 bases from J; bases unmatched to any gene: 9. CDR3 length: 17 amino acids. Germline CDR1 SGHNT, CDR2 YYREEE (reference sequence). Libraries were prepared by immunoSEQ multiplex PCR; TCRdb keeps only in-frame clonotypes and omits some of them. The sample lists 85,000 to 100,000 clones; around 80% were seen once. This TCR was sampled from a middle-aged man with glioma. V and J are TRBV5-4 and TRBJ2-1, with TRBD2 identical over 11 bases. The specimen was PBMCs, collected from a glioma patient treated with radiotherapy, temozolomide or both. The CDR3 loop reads CASSLGFVAGGRNEQFF. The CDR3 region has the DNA TGTGCCAGCAGCTTGGGCTTCGTAGCGGGAGGGCGTAATGAGCAGTTCTTC.